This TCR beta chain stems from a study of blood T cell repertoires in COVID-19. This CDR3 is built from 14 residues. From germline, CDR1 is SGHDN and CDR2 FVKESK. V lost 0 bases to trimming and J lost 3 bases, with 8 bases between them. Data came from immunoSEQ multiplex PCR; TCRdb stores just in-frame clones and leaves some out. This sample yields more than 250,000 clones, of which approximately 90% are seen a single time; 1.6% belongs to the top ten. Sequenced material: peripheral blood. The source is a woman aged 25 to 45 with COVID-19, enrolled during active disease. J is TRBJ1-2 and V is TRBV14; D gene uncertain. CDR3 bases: TGTGCCAGCAGCCAAGATAGTGCCCACTATGGCTACACCTTC. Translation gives CASSQDSAHYGYTF.